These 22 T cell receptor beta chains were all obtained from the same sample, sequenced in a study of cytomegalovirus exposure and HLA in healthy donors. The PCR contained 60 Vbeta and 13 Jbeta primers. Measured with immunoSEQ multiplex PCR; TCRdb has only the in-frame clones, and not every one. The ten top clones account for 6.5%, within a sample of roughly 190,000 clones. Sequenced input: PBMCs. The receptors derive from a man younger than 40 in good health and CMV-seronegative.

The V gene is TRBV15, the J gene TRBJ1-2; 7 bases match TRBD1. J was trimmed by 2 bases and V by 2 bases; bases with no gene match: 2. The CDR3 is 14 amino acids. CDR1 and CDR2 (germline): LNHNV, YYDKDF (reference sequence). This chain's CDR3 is CATSRRGRNYGYTF. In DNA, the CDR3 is TGTGCCACCAGCAGAAGGGGGCGCAACTATGGCTACACCTTC.

Written as DNA, the CDR3 is TGTGCCAGCAGCCCCCTGCCGGGATTGACCGGGGAGCTGTTTTTT. Translated: CASSPLPGLTGELFF. The chain links TRBV11-3 to TRBJ2-2, with D possibly being TRBD2 (5 bases). Germline V lookup: CDR1 SGHNT, CDR2 YENEEA. Trimming removed 5 bases from V and 5 bases from J, with 15 bases in between. CDR3 length equals 15 residues.

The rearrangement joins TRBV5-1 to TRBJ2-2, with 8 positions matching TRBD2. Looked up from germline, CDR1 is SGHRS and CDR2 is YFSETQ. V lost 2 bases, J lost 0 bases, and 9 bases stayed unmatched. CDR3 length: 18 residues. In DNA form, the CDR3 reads TGCGCCAGCAGCTTAGGCTTCACTAGCGGATCGAACACCGGGGAGCTGTTTTTT. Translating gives CASSLGFTSGSNTGELFF.

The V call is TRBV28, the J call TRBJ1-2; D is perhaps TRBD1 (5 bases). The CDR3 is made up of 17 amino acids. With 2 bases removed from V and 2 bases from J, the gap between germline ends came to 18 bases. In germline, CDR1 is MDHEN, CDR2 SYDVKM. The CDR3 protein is CASSLISRVFMNYGYTF. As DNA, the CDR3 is TGTGCCAGCAGTTTAATATCCAGGGTATTTATGAACTATGGCTACACCTTC.

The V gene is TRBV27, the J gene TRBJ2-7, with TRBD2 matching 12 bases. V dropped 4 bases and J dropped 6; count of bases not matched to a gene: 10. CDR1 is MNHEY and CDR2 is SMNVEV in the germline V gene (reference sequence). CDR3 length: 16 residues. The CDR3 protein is CASSSETSGSASEQYF. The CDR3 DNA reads TGTGCCAGCAGTTCTGAGACTAGCGGGAGTGCCTCCGAGCAGTACTTC.

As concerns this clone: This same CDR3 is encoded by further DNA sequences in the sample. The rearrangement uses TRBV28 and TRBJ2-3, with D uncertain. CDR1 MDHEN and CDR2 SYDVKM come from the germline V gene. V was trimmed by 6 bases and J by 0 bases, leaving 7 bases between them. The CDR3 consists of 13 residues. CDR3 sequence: CASSLVSTDTQYF. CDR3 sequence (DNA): TGTGCCAGCAGCCTTGTGAGCACAGATACGCAGTATTTT.

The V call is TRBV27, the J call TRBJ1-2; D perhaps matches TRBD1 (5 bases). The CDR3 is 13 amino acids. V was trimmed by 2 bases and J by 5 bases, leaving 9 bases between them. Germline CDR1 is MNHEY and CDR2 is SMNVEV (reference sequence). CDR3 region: CASSLVGGYGYTF. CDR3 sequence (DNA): TGTGCCAGCAGTTTAGTTGGGGGGTATGGCTACACCTTC.

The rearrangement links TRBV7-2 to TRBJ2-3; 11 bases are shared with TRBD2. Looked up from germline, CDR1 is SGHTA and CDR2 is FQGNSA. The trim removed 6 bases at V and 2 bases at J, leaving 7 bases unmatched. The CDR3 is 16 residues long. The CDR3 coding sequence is TGTGCCAGCAGACAGGGGACTAGCGGATACACAGATACGCAGTATTTT. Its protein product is CASRQGTSGYTDTQYF.

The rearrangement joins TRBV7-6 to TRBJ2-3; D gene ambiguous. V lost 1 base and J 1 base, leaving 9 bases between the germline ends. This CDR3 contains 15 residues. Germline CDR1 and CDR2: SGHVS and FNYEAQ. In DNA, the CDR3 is TGTGCCAGCAGCTTAGAGGCAGGCCGCACAGATACGCAGTATTTT. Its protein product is CASSLEAGRTDTQYF.

The CDR3 here is CSDTGGPAFF. CDR3 nucleotides: TGCAGCGATACAGGGGGCCCGGCTTTCTTT. The chain joins TRBV20-1 to TRBJ1-1; 9 bases agree with TRBD1. CDR1 and CDR2 (germline): DFQATT, SNEGSKA (reference sequence). There are 10 residues in the CDR3.

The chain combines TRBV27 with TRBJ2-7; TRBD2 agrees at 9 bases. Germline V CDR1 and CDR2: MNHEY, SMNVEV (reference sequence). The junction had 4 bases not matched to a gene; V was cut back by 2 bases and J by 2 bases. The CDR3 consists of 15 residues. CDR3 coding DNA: TGTGCCAGCAGTTTAGAGGGACTAGCCGCCTACGAGCAGTACTTC. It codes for CASSLEGLAAYEQYF.

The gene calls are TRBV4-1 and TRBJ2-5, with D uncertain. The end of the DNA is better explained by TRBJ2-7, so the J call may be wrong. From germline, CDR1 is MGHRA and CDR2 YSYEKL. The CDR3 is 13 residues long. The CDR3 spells CASSQSATYEQYF. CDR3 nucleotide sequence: TGCGCCAGCAGCCAATCCGCCACCTACGAGCAGTACTTC.

The CDR3 region has the DNA TGTGCCAGCAGCCCGAGCCAGGGCCGACATGAGCAGTTCTTC. Amino acid sequence: CASSPSQGRHEQFF. V is TRBV7-9 and J is TRBJ2-1; TRBD1 is a possible D gene (5 bases). This CDR3 is built from 14 residues. Trimming shortened V by 5 bases and J by 8 bases, and 16 bases separated the two germline ends. Germline values: CDR1 SEHNR, CDR2 FQNEAQ (reference sequence). The full variable domain, with the rest looked up from reference TRBV7-9 and TRBJ2-1, is DTGVSQNPRHKITKRGQNVTFRCDPISEHNRLYWYRQTLGQGPEFLTYFQNEAQLEKSRLLSDRFSAERPKGSFSTLEIQRTEQGDSAMYLCASSPSQGRHEQFFGPGTRLTVL.

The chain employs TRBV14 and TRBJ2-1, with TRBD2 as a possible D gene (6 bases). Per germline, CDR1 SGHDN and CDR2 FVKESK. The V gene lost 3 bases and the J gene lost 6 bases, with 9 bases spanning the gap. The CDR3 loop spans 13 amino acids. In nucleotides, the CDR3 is TGTGCCAGCAGCCACGGGGGAGGCAATGAGCAGTTCTTC. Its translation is CASSHGGGNEQFF.

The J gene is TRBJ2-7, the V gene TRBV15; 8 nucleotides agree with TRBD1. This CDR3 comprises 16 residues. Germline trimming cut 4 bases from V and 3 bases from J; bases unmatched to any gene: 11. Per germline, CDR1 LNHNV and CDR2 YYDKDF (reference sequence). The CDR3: CATSTPPGQVDYEQYF. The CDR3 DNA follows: TGTGCCACCAGCACACCTCCGGGACAGGTCGACTACGAGCAGTACTTC.

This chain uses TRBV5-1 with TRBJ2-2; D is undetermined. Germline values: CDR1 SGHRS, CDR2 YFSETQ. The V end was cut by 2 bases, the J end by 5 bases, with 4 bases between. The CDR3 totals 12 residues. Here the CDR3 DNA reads TGCGCCAGCAGCTTACTTACCGGGGAGCTGTTTTTT. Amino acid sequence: CASSLLTGELFF.

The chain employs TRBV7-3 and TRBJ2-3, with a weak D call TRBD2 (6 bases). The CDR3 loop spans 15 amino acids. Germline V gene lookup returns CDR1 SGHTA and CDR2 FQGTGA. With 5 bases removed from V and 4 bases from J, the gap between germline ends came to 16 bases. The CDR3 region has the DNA TGTGCCAGCAGCCACGACCTCGCTAGCGCAGATACGCAGTATTTT. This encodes CASSHDLASADTQYF.

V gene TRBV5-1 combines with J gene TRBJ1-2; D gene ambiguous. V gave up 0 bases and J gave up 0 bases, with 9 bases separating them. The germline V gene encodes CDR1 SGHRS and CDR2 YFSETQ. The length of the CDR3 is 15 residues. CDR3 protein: CASSLDQVANYGYTF. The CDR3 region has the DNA TGCGCCAGCAGCTTGGATCAGGTAGCTAACTATGGCTACACCTTC.

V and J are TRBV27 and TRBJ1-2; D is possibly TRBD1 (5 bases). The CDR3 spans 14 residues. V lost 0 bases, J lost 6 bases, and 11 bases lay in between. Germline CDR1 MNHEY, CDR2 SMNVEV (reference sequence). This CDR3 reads CASSLSTGTDGYTF. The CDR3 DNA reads TGTGCCAGCAGTTTATCCACCGGGACTGATGGCTACACCTTC.

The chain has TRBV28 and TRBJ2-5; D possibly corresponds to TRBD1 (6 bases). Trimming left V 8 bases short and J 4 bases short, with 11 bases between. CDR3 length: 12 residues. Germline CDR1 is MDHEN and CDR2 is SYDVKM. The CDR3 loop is CASEGQSETQYF. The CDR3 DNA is TGTGCCAGCGAAGGACAGTCAGAGACCCAGTACTTC. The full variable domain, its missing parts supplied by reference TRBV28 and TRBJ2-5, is DVKVTQSSRYLVKRTGEKVFLECVQDMDHENMFWYRQDPGLGLRLIYFSYDVKMKEKGDIPEGYSVSREKKERFSLILESASTNQTSMYLCASEGQSETQYFGPGTRLLVL.

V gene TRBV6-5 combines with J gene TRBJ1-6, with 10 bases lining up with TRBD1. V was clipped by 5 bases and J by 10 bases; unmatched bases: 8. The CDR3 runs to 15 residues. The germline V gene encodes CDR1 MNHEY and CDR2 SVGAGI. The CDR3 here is CASSRQGAKGSPLHF. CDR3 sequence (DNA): TGTGCCAGCAGTCGACAGGGGGCAAAAGGATCACCCCTCCACTTT.

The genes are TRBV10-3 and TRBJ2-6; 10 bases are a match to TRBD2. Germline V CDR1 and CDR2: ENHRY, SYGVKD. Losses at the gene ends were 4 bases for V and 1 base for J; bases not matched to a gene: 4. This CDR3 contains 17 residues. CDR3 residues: CAISASGRNSGANVLTF. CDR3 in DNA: TGTGCCATCAGTGCTAGCGGGAGAAATTCTGGGGCCAACGTCCTGACTTTC.